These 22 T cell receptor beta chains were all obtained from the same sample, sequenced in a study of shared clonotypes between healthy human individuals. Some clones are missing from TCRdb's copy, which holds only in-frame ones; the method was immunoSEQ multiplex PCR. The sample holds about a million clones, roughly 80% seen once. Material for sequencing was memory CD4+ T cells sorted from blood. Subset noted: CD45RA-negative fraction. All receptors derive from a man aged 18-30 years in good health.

The CDR3 protein is CASSRANSGPEGGYTF. The CDR3 DNA reads TGTGCCAGCAGCCGGGCTAATTCGGGCCCAGAGGGAGGCTACACCTTC. This chain links TRBV7-9 with TRBJ1-2; no clear D. The CDR3 loop spans 16 amino acids. CDR1 is SEHNR, CDR2 FQNEAQ, per germline (reference sequence). With 5 bases removed from V and 8 bases from J, the gap between germline ends came to 24 bases. Complete variable domain (other parts from reference TRBV7-9 and TRBJ1-2): DTGVSQNPRHKITKRGQNVTFRCDPISEHNRLYWYRQTLGQGPEFLTYFQNEAQLEKSRLLSDRFSAERPKGSFSTLEIQRTEQGDSAMYLCASSRANSGPEGGYTFGSGTRLTVV.

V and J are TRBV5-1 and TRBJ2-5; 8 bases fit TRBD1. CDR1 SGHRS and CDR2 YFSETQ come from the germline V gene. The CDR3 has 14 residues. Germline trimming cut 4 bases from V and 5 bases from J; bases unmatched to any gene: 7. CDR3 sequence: CASSDGQGGETQYF. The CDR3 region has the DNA TGCGCCAGCAGCGACGGACAGGGCGGGGAGACCCAGTACTTC.

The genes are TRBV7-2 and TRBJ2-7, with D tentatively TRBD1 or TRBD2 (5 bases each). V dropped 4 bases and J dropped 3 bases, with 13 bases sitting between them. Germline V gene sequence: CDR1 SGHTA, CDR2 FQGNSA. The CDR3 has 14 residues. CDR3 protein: CASSWDGEGYEQYF. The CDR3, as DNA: TGTGCCAGCAGCTGGGACGGCGAAGGCTACGAGCAGTACTTC. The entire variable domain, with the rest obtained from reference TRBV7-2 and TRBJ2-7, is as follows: GAGVSQSPSNKVTEKGKDVELRCDPISGHTALYWYRQSLGQGLEFLIYFQGNSAPDKSGLPSDRFSAERTGGSVSTLTIQRTQQEDSAVYLCASSWDGEGYEQYFGPGTRLTVT.

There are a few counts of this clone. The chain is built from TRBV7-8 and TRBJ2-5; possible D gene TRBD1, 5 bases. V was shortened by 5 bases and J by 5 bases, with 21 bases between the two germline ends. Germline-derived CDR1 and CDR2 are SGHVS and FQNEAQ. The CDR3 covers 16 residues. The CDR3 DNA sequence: TGTGCCAGCAGCCGCTCGGACACCCGTATTGGGGAGACCCAGTACTTC. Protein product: CASSRSDTRIGETQYF.

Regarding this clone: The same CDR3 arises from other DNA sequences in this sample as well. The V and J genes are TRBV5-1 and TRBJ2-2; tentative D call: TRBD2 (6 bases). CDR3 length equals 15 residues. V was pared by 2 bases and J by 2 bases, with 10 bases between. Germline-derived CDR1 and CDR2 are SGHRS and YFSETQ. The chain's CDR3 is CASSFQGGNTGELFF. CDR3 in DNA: TGCGCCAGCAGCTTCCAGGGAGGTAACACCGGGGAGCTGTTTTTT.

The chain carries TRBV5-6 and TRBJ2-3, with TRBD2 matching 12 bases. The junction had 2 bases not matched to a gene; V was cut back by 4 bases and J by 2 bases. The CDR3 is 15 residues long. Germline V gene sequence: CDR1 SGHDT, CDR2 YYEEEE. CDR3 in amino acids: CASSPSGRVTDTQYF. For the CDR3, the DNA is TGTGCCAGCAGCCCTAGCGGGAGGGTCACAGATACGCAGTATTTT.

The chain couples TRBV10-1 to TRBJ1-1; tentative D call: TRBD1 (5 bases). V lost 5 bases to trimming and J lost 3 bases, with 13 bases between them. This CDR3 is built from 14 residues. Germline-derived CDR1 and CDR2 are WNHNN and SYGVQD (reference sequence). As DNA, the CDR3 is TGCGCCAGCAGTTTGACCTCGGGGGACACTGAAGCTTTCTTT. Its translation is CASSLTSGDTEAFF.

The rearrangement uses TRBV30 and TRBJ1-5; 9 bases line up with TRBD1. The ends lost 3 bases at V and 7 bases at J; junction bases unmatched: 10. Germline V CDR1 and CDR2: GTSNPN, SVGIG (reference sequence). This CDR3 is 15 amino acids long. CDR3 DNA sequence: TGTGCCTGGAGCAACCCGGGACAGGGACAGCAGCCCCAGCATTTT. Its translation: CAWSNPGQGQQPQHF.

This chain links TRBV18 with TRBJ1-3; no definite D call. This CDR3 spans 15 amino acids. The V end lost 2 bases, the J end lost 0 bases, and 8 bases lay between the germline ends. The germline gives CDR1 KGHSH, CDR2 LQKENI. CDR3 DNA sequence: TGTGCCAGCTCACCAGGGGTTCTCTCTGGAAACACCATATATTTT. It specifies CASSPGVLSGNTIYF.

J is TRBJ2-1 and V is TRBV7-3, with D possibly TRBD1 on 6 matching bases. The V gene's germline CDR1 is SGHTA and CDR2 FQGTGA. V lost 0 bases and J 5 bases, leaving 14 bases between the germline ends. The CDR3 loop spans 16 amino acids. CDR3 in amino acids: CASSLTGLAGDNEQFF. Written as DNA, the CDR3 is TGTGCCAGCAGCTTAACCGGGTTAGCAGGGGACAATGAGCAGTTCTTC.

The CDR3 coding sequence is TGTGCCAGCAGTTTCGGAGTGTCCGCCAATGAGCAGTTCTTC. Encoded protein: CASSFGVSANEQFF. The rearrangement links TRBV6-5 to TRBJ2-1; no clear D. CDR1 and CDR2 from the germline V gene are MNHEY and SVGAGI. The CDR3 totals 14 residues. Trimming left V 4 bases short and J 6 bases short, with 13 bases between.

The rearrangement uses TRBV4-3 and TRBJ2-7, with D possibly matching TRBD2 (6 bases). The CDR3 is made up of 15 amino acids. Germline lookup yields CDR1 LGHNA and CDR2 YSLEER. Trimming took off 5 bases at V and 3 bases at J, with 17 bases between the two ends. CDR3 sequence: CASSASRGSLYEQYF. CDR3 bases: TGCGCCAGCAGCGCTTCTCGGGGGAGCCTCTACGAGCAGTACTTC.

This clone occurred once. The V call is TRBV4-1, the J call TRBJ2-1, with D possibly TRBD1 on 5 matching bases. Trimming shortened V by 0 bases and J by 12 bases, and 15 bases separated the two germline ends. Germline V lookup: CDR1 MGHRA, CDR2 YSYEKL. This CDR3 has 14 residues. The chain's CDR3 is CASSQDQGGPGQFF. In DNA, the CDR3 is TGCGCCAGCAGCCAAGATCAGGGCGGACCAGGGCAGTTCTTC.

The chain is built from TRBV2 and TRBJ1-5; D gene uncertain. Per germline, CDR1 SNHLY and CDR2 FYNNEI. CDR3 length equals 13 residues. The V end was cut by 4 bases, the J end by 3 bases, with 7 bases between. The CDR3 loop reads CASSGDNNQPQHF. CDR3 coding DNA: TGTGCCAGCAGTGGTGATAACAATCAGCCCCAGCATTTT.

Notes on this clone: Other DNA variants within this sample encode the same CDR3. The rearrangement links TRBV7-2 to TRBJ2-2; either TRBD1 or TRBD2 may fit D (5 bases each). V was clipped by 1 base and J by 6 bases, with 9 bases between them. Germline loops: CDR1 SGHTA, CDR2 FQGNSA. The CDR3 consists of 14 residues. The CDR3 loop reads CASSLGGSAGELFF. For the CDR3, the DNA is TGTGCCAGCAGCTTAGGGGGGTCGGCCGGGGAGCTGTTTTTT.

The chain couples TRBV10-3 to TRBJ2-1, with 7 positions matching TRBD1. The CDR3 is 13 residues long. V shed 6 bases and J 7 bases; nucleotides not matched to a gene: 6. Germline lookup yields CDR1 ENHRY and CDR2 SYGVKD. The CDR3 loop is CAIRTTGSNEQFF. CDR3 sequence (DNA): TGTGCCATCAGGACGACAGGGTCTAATGAGCAGTTCTTC.

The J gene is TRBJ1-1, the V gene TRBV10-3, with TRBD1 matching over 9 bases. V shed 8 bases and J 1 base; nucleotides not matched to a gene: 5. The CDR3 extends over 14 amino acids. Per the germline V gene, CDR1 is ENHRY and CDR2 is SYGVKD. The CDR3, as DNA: TGTGCCATCGGGACAGGGATCAAGAACACTGAAGCTTTCTTT. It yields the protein CAIGTGIKNTEAFF.

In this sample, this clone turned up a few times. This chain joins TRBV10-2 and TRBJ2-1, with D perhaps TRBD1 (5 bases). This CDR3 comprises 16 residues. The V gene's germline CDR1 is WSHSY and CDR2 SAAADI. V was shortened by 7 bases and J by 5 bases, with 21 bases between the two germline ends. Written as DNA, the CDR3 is TGCGCCAGCAACTCAGTTGGGCAGGGCGCTGACAATGAGCAGTTCTTC. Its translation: CASNSVGQGADNEQFF.

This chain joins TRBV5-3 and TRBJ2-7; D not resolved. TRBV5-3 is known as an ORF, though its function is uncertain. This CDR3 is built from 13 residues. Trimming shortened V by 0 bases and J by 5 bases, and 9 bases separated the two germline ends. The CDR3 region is CARSLAKGHEQYF. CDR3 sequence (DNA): TGTGCCAGAAGCTTGGCCAAGGGCCACGAGCAGTACTTC.

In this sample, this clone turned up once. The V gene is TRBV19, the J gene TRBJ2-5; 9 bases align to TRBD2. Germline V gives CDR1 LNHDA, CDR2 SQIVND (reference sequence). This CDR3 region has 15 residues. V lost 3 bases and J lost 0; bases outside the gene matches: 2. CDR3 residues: CASSIQRGDQETQYF. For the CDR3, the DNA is TGTGCCAGTAGTATCCAGCGGGGGGACCAAGAGACCCAGTACTTC.

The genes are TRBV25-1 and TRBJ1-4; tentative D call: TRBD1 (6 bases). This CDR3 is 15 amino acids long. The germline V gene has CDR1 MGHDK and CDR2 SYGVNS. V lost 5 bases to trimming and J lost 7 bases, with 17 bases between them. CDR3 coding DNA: TGTGCCAGCAGTCCATATGAAGGGGGTAGTGAAAAACTGTTTTTT. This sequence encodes CASSPYEGGSEKLFF.

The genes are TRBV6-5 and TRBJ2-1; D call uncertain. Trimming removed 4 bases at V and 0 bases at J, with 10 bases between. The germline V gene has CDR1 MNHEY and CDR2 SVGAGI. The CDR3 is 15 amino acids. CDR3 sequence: CASSLRLSSYNEQFF. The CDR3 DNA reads TGTGCCAGCAGTTTAAGACTGAGCTCCTACAATGAGCAGTTCTTC.